This record looks at one T cell receptor (beta chain) sequence and its context. The antigen is unknown. This record belongs to a study of T cell responses to AZD1222 COVID-19 vaccine. Study-level findings and limits: Nearly half of spike-specific TCRs reportedly go after variant regions that carry no mutations.

Assay: immunoSEQ multiplex PCR; the TCRdb copy retains only in-frame clones and omits some. The sample holds 160,000 or so clones, just under 90% seen once. The CDR3 spans 15 residues. V lost 1 base, J lost 8 bases, and 14 bases lay in between. Germline CDR1 is SGHTA and CDR2 is FQGNSA. This specimen was peripheral blood, taken 28 days after the second dose of the MenACWY control vaccine. The V and J genes are TRBV7-2 and TRBJ1-4; possible D gene TRBD1, 6 bases. This TCR was sampled from an adult who received the MenACWY meningococcal vaccine as a control. CDR3 DNA sequence: TGTGCCAGCAGCTTAGGGCCAAGGGGGTACGAAAAACTGTTTTTT. It codes for CASSLGPRGYEKLFF.